The 23 T cell receptor beta chains in this list originate from one sample, sequenced in a study of T-cell memory formation after mild COVID-19. TCRdb re-called the 5' RACE reads with MiXCR, one entry per CDR3 protein. The sample gives some 65,000 distinct CDR3 sequences, around 17% of which show up once; 31% is in the top ten. Sequencing used PBMCs or a T cell subset sorted from them (not recorded which). The receptor set was obtained from an adult woman who had mild COVID-19 (a few samples of this study predate the infection). Cell type and time point are not known.

The CDR3 spells CSVPFDRVNEQFF. The CDR3 DNA reads TGCAGCGTTCCCTTCGACAGGGTCAATGAGCAGTTCTTC. This chain connects TRBV29-1 to TRBJ2-1; 7 bases match TRBD1. The J segment lost 6 bases and the V segment lost 5 bases, leaving 7 bases of the junction unmatched. The V gene's germline CDR1 is SQVTM and CDR2 ANQGSEA. This CDR3 spans 13 amino acids.

This clonotype was picked up a small number of times. V usage is TRBV5-1 and J usage is TRBJ2-1, with 7 positions matching TRBD1. The J segment lost 8 bases and the V segment lost 0 bases, leaving 11 bases of the junction unmatched. Germline CDR1 is SGHRS and CDR2 is YFSETQ. This CDR3 is built from 16 residues. The CDR3 sequence is CASSLARTGGPHEQFF. CDR3 coding DNA: TGCGCCAGCAGCTTGGCCAGGACAGGTGGCCCACATGAGCAGTTCTTC.

This clonotype came up a few times. The chain is built from TRBV5-1 and TRBJ1-1; TRBD1 agrees at 9 bases. The CDR3 sequence is 15 residues long. Germline CDR1 is SGHRS and CDR2 is YFSETQ. V gave up 3 bases and J gave up 1 base; unmatched junction bases: 4. CDR3 sequence (DNA): TGCGCCAGCAGCTCGGGACAGGGAGGGAACACTGAAGCTTTCTTT. This codes for CASSSGQGGNTEAFF.

J is TRBJ2-1 and V is TRBV6-4; D tentatively fits TRBD1 or TRBD2 (5 bases each). CDR3 length: 14 residues. V lost 2 bases and J 7 bases, leaving 12 bases between the germline ends. Germline V gene data show CDR1 as MRHNA and CDR2 as SNTAGT. The CDR3 is CASSDEGPENEQFF. In DNA, the CDR3 is TGTGCCAGCAGTGACGAGGGGCCGGAGAATGAGCAGTTCTTC.

This clonotype appeared a few times. This CDR3 is CASSQDLQGAGEQYF. Written as DNA, the CDR3 is TGCGCCAGCAGCCAAGATCTCCAGGGGGCGGGAGAGCAGTACTTC. The chain uses TRBV4-1 and TRBJ2-7; 8 bases align to TRBD1. V dropped 0 bases and J dropped 7; count of bases not matched to a gene: 8. This CDR3 has 15 amino acids. Germline CDR1 and CDR2: MGHRA and YSYEKL.

The chain recombines TRBV24-1 with TRBJ2-1; D is unclear. Between the trimmed V and J ends, which lost 1 base and 4 bases, there was a span of 7 bases. Per germline, CDR1 KGHDR and CDR2 SFDVKD. The CDR3 is 14 amino acids. The chain's CDR3 is CATSDFDGYNEQFF. CDR3 coding DNA: TGTGCCACCAGTGATTTCGACGGTTACAATGAGCAGTTCTTC.

This sequence joins TRBV2 and TRBJ2-6; no firm D call. Germline loops: CDR1 SNHLY, CDR2 FYNNEI. CDR3 size: 13 residues. The V end was cut by 10 bases, the J end by 3 bases, with 10 bases between. CDR3 region: CATIAFGANVLTF. The CDR3 coding sequence is TGTGCCACAATAGCATTTGGGGCCAACGTCCTGACTTTC.

This clonotype was seen more than once but under ten times. CDR3 sequence reads: CSVDTGTVTGELFF. The CDR3, as DNA: TGCAGCGTTGATACCGGGACAGTGACCGGGGAGCTGTTTTTT. This chain uses TRBV29-1 with TRBJ2-2, with TRBD1 matching over 7 bases. The ends lost 3 bases at V and 5 bases at J; junction bases unmatched: 6. Germline CDR1 and CDR2: SQVTM and ANQGSEA. The CDR3 is 14 amino acids.

J is TRBJ1-5 and V is TRBV19; D is unresolved. V was trimmed by 3 bases and J by 7 bases, leaving 7 bases between them. Germline assignment: CDR1 LNHDA and CDR2 SQIVND (reference sequence). CDR3 size: 12 residues. The CDR3 sequence: CASSMGRQPQHF. Written as DNA, the CDR3 is TGTGCCAGTAGTATGGGGAGGCAGCCCCAGCATTTT.

In its sample, this clonotype was seen a few times. The chain has TRBV15 and TRBJ2-3, with D unclear. This CDR3 is 13 amino acids long. Germline lookup yields CDR1 LNHNV and CDR2 YYDKDF (reference sequence). Between the trimmed V and J ends, which lost 5 bases and 2 bases, there was a span of 8 bases. Here the CDR3 reads CATSSRPTDTQYF. CDR3 sequence (DNA): TGTGCCACCAGCTCCCGCCCCACAGATACGCAGTATTTT.

This clonotype has only a few counts. This chain joins TRBV7-8 and TRBJ2-1, with D possibly called TRBD1 or TRBD2 (5 bases each). V was pared by 1 base and J by 4 bases, with 11 bases between. The germline V gene has CDR1 SGHVS and CDR2 FQNEAQ. There are 15 residues in the CDR3. The CDR3: CASSLGGRVYNEQFF. CDR3 DNA sequence: TGTGCCAGCAGCTTAGGGGGACGGGTATACAATGAGCAGTTCTTC.

This clonotype came up many times. The chain carries TRBV4-2 and TRBJ2-3; 14 bases match TRBD2. This CDR3 region has 16 residues. The germline V gene has CDR1 LGHNA and CDR2 YNFKEQ. Trimming removed 2 bases from V and 4 bases from J; junction bases left unmatched: 2. CDR3 residues: CASSQKGLAGADTQYF. CDR3 in DNA: TGTGCCAGCAGCCAAAAGGGACTAGCGGGGGCAGATACGCAGTATTTT.

The chain employs TRBV29-1 and TRBJ1-1; TRBD1 aligns across 7 bases. The V gene end was trimmed by 3 bases and the J gene end by 2 bases; junction bases not matched to a gene: 6. Germline CDR1 is SQVTM and CDR2 is ANQGSEA. The CDR3 loop spans 14 amino acids. The CDR3 sequence is CSVDPGTANTEAFF. The CDR3, as DNA: TGCAGCGTTGATCCCGGGACAGCAAACACTGAAGCTTTCTTT.

This clonotype was seen a few times. The chain employs TRBV29-1 and TRBJ2-7, with D tentatively TRBD1 or TRBD2 (5 bases each). This CDR3 is 13 amino acids long. The ends were cut back, 5 bases at V and 1 base at J, with 12 bases in the middle. The germline CDR1 and CDR2 sequences are SQVTM and ANQGSEA. CDR3 residues: CSVSGQGSYEQYF. The CDR3 nucleotides read TGCAGCGTTTCGGGGCAGGGTTCCTACGAGCAGTACTTC.

The table lists this clonotype with a few counts. V and J are TRBV29-1 and TRBJ2-7; the match to TRBD1 covers 7 bases. With 4 bases clipped from V and 1 base from J, the junction kept 10 bases outside the gene matches. The CDR3 has 15 amino acids. Germline-derived CDR1 and CDR2 are SQVTM and ANQGSEA. CDR3 sequence: CSVVFPDRTSYEQYF. CDR3 bases: TGCAGCGTTGTCTTCCCGGACAGGACATCCTACGAGCAGTACTTC.

The V call is TRBV21-1, the J call TRBJ2-7; the table's D call TRBD2 went unverified against the DNA. TRBV21-1 is listed as a pseudogene. The CDR3 runs to 14 residues. The CDR3 loop reads CASRTGPPGYEQYF. The CDR3 nucleotides are TGTGCCAGCCGGACAGGCCCTCCCGGGTACGAGCAGTACTTC.

V and J are TRBV7-9 and TRBJ1-2, with 7 bases identical to TRBD1. Trimming removed 5 bases from V and 6 bases from J; junction bases left unmatched: 6. This CDR3 comprises 13 residues. Germline CDR1 and CDR2: SEHNR and FQNEAQ (reference sequence). CDR3 coding DNA: TGTGCCAGCAGCCTGACAGGGTCGGATGGCTACACCTTC. It translates to CASSLTGSDGYTF.

This clonotype was detected a few times. The chain couples TRBV12-3 or TRBV12-4 to TRBJ2-1; 13 positions match TRBD2. The J segment lost 8 bases and the V segment lost 4 bases, leaving 8 bases of the junction unmatched. This CDR3 is built from 16 residues. Written as DNA, the CDR3 is TGTGCCAGCAGTTCGACCGGGACTAGCGGGATACATGAGCAGTTCTTC. It specifies CASSSTGTSGIHEQFF.

This clonotype was recorded a few times. The chain links TRBV9 to TRBJ2-2; D tentatively reads TRBD1 or TRBD2 (5 bases each). V was shortened by 0 bases and J by 1 base, with 7 bases between the two germline ends. CDR3 length: 15 residues. Germline CDR1 is SGDLS and CDR2 is YYNGEE. The DNA for the CDR3 is TGTGCCAGCAGCGTAGGGGGGAGGAACACCGGGGAGCTGTTTTTT. It translates to CASSVGGRNTGELFF.

This sequence joins TRBV9 and TRBJ2-1; D not resolved. Germline-derived CDR1 and CDR2 are SGDLS and YYNGEE. The CDR3 totals 17 residues. V dropped 0 bases and J dropped 2 bases, with 15 bases sitting between them. The CDR3: CASSVEFAPQPYNEQFF. The CDR3 region has the DNA TGTGCCAGCAGCGTAGAATTTGCTCCTCAACCCTACAATGAGCAGTTCTTC.

The table lists this clonotype with many counts. V usage is TRBV6-6 and J usage is TRBJ2-1, with 7 bases that match TRBD2. The V segment lost 8 bases and the J segment 2 bases; nucleotides outside the gene matches: 9. Germline CDR1 and CDR2: MNHNY and SVGAGI (reference sequence). The CDR3 runs 15 residues. CDR3 amino acids: CASGLAGETYNEQFF. The DNA for the CDR3 is TGTGCCAGCGGATTGGCGGGAGAGACCTACAATGAGCAGTTCTTC.

This clonotype was seen a few times. J is TRBJ1-4 and V is TRBV9; D is undetermined. Germline CDR1 and CDR2: SGDLS and YYNGEE. V lost 0 bases and J lost 2, with 14 bases in between. This CDR3 comprises 17 residues. The CDR3 DNA sequence: TGTGCCAGCAGCGTAGTAGGAGGGCTCTCTACTAATGAAAAACTGTTTTTT. Translating it yields CASSVVGGLSTNEKLFF.

This clonotype was picked up many times. The chain carries TRBV7-9 and TRBJ2-2; D perhaps matches TRBD1 (5 bases). Trimming left V 5 bases short and J 12 bases short, with 16 bases between. Germline V gives CDR1 SEHNR, CDR2 FQNEAQ (reference sequence). The CDR3 contains 13 residues. The CDR3 nucleotides are TGTGCCAGCAGCCCCGACAGTCGTGGTCAGCTGTTTTTT. Translation gives CASSPDSRGQLFF. Supplemented by reference TRBV7-9 and TRBJ2-2, the full variable domain reads DTGVSQNPRHKITKRGQNVTFRCDPISEHNRLYWYRQTLGQGPEFLTYFQNEAQLEKSRLLSDRFSAERPKGSFSTLEIQRTEQGDSAMYLCASSPDSRGQLFFGEGSRLTVL.